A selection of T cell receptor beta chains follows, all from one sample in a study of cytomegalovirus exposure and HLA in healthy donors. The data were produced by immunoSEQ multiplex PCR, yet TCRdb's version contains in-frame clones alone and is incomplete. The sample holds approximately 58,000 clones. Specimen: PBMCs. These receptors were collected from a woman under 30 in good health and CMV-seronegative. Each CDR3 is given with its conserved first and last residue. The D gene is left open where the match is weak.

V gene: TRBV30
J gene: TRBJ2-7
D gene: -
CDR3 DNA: TGTGCCTGGAGTGTGAGTCCCCCCAACGAGCAGTACTTC
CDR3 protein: CAWSVSPPNEQYF

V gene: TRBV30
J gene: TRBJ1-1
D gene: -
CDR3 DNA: TGTGCCTGGACCTCCCACACGAACACTGAAGCTTTCTTT
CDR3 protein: CAWTSHTNTEAFF

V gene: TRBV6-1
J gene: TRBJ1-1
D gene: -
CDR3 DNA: TGTGCCAGCAGTGAAAGAGGCGGTTACGTGAACACTGAAGCTTTCTTT
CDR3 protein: CASSERGGYVNTEAFF

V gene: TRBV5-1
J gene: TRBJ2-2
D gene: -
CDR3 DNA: TGCGCCAGCACCCCTCGGGGAAGAGACACCGGGGAGCTGTTTTTT
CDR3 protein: CASTPRGRDTGELFF

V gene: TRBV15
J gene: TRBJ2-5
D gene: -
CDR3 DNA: TGTGCCACCAGCACAAAAGGGAGGCCTCAAGAGACCCAGTACTTC
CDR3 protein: CATSTKGRPQETQYF

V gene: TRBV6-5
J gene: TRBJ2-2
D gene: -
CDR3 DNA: TGTGCCAGCGCGAGTGGCACCGGGGAGCTGTTTTTT
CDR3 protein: CASASGTGELFF

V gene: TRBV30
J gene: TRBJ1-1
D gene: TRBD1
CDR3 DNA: TGTGCCTGGAGTGGACAGGGGAGTAATACGGGGTACACTGAAGCTTTCTTT
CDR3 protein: CAWSGQGSNTGYTEAFF

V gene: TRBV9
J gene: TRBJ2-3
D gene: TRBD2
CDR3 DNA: TGTGCCAGCAGTGGGGGGGGCACAGATACGCAGTATTTT
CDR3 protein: CASSGGGTDTQYF

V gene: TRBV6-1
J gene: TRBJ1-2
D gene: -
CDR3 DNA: TGTGCCAGCAGTGCCTCAGGGGACTATGGCTACACCTTC
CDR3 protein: CASSASGDYGYTF

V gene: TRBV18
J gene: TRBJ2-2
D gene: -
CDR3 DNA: TGTGCCAGCTCATCGCCCAGGGATAGAGGCACCGGGGAGCTGTTTTTT
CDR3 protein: CASSSPRDRGTGELFF

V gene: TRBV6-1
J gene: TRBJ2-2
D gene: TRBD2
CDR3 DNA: TGTGCCAGTAGACTAGCGGGAGAGAGCGGGGAGCTGTTTTTT
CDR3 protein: CASRLAGESGELFF

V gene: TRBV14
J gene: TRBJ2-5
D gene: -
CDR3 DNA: TGTGCCAGCAGCCATTACAGGTTAGGTCAAGAGACCCAGTACTTC
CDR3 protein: CASSHYRLGQETQYF

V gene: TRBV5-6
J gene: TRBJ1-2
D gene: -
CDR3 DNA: TGTGCCAGCAGCTTGGTCTCAGGGTCGGCCGGCTACACCTTC
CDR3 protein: CASSLVSGSAGYTF

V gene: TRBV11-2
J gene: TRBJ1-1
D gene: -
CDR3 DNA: TGTGCCAGCAGCTGGAGGGGAAGGGCCACTGAAGCTTTCTTT
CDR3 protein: CASSWRGRATEAFF

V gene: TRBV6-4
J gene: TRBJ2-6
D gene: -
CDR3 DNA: TGTGCCAGCAGTGACTCGGAGGCTGGGGCCAACGTCCTGACTTTC
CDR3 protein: CASSDSEAGANVLTF

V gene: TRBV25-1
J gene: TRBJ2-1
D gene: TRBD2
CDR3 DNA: TGTGCCAGCAGTGAATTTAGGACTAGTTGGGGTGAGCAGTTCTTC
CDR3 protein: CASSEFRTSWGEQFF

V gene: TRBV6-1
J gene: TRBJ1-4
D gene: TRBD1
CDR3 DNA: TGTGCCAGCAGTGTTTCACAGGGGCGAAATGAAAAACTGTTTTTT
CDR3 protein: CASSVSQGRNEKLFF

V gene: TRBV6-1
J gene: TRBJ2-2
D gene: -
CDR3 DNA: TGTGCCAGCAGTGAACAGGGTAGCACCGGGGAGCTGTTTTTT
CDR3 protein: CASSEQGSTGELFF

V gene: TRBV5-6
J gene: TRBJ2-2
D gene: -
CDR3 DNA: TGTGCCAGCAGCTTCAGATCTTATGCCGGGGAGCTGTTTTTT
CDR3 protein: CASSFRSYAGELFF

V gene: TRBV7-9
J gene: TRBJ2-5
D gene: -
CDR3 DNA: TGTGCCAGCAGCCCCCTCGGTCCGCCTACCCAGTACTTC
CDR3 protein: CASSPLGPPTQYF

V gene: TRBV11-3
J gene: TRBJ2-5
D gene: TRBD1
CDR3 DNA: TGTGCCAGCAGCTTGGGGGACAGCGCTTACTTC
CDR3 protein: CASSLGDSAYF

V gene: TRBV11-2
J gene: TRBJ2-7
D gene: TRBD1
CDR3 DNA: TGTGCCAGCAAATCCGGGACAGGGGCCCTAGAGGAGTACTTC
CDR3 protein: CASKSGTGALEEYF

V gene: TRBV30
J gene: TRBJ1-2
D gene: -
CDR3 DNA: TGTGCCTGGAGCCCAGGTAAGCTTGGCTATGGCTACACCTTC
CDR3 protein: CAWSPGKLGYGYTF

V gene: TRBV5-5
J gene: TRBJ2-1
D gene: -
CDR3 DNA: TGTGCCAGCAGCTCCGAATTGGCAGGGGCGTATGAGCAGTTCTTC
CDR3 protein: CASSSELAGAYEQFF

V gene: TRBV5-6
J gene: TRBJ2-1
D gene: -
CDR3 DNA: TGTGCCAGCAGACTTGCAGGGGTGGGCTCCTACAATGAGCAGTTCTTC
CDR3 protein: CASRLAGVGSYNEQFF

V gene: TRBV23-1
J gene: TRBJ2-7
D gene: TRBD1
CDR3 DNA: TGCGCCAGCAGTCAAATCATGACAGGGGGCGGGTACGAGCAGTACTTC
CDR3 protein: CASSQIMTGGGYEQYF

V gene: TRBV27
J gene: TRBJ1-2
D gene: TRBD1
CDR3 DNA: TGTGCCAGCAGTTCCTCGACCGGGACAGGGGCTAACTATGGCTACACCTTC
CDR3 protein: CASSSSTGTGANYGYTF

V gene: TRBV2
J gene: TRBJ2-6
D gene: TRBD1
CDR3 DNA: TGTGCCAGCAGATCACCTGGACAGGAGCACTCTGGGGCCAACGTCCTGACTTTC
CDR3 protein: CASRSPGQEHSGANVLTF

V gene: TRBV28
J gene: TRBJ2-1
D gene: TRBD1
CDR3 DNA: TGTGCCAGCAGTCCAGGGACAGTCAATGAGCAGTTCTTC
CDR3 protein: CASSPGTVNEQFF

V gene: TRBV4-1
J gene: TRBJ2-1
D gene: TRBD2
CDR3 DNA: TGCGCCAGCAGCCAAGTTTTAAAGCGGGGGGGCCGGAGTGAGCAGTTCTTC
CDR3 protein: CASSQVLKRGGRSEQFF

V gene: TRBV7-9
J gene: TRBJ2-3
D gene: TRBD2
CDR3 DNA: TGTGCCAGCAGCTCCCTGAAGGGAGGGGAAGATACGCAGTATTTT
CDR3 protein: CASSSLKGGEDTQYF

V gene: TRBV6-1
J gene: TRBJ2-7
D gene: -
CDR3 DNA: TGTGCCAGTCCCGCTCCAGGGTCTATTATGTCCGAGCAGTACTTC
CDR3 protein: CASPAPGSIMSEQYF

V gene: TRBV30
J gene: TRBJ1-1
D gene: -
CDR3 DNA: TGTGCCTGGAGTCTAAGGACATCCCTATCTTTCTTT
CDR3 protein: CAWSLRTSLSFF

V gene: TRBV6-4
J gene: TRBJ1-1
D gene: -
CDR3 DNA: TGTGCCAGCAGTGACACCGAGGGTTCTGAAGCTTTCTTT
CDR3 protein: CASSDTEGSEAFF

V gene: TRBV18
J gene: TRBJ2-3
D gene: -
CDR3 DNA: TGTGCCAGCAAACCGGGCGGGGGCACAGATACGCAGTATTTT
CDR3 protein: CASKPGGGTDTQYF

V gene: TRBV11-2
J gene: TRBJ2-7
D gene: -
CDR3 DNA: TGTGCCAGCAGCCCCCGGGGGGCTAGCGGCACCTACGAGCAGTACTTC
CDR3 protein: CASSPRGASGTYEQYF

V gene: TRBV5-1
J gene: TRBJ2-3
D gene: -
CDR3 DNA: TGCGCCAGCAGCTTATACGGTGCAGATACGCAGTATTTT
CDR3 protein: CASSLYGADTQYF

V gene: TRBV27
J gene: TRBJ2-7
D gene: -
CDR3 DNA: TGTGCCAGCAGTTTCTCGCGGAATTCCTACGAGCAGTACTTC
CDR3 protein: CASSFSRNSYEQYF

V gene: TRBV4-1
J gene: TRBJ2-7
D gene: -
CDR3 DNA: TGCGCCAGCAGCTCACCCGGGGGAACCTACGAGCAGTACTTC
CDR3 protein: CASSSPGGTYEQYF

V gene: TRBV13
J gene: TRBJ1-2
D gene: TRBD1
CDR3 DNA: TGTGCCAGCAGTTTCCAGGGGGTTGGCTACACCTTC
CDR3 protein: CASSFQGVGYTF

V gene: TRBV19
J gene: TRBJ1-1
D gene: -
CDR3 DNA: TGTGCCAGCGCCATAGATCACGTGCAGGGCGACACTGAAGCTTTCTTT
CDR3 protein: CASAIDHVQGDTEAFF

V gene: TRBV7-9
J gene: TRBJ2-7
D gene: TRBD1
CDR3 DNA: TGTGCCAGCAGCTTGGGACAGGGCCCCGCTTACGAGCAGTACTTC
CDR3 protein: CASSLGQGPAYEQYF

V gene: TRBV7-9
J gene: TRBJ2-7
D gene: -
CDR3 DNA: TGTGCCAGCAGCTTATCAGGCAGGGGTACCTACGAGCAGTACTTC
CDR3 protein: CASSLSGRGTYEQYF

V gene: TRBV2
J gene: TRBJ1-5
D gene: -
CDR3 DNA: TGTGCCAGCAGTTCCATGGGGGGGAATAGCAATCAGCCCCAGCATTTT
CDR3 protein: CASSSMGGNSNQPQHF

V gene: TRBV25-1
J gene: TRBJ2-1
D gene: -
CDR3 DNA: TGTGCCAGCAGTGAAGGCAGAAATTATATCTCCTACAATGAGCAGTTCTTC
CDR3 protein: CASSEGRNYISYNEQFF

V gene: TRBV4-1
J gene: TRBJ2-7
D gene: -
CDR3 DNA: TGCGCCAGCAGCCAACCCCGACAAGACTACGAGCAGTACTTC
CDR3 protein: CASSQPRQDYEQYF

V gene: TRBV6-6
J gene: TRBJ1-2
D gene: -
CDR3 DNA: TGTGCCAGCAGTCCGTTGAGTCCCTCCGGCTATGGCTACACCTTC
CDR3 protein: CASSPLSPSGYGYTF

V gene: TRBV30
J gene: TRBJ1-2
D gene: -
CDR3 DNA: TGTGCCTGGAGTGTAGCAAATGGCTACACCTTC
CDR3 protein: CAWSVANGYTF

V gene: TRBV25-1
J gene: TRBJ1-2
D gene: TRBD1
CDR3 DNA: TGTGCCAGCGAGGACAGGGCTAACTATGGCTACACCTTC
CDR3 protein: CASEDRANYGYTF

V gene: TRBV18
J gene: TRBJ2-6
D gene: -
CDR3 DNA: TGTGCCAGCCACGGGGGAGGAAGCTCTGGGGCCAACGTCCTGACTTTC
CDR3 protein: CASHGGGSSGANVLTF

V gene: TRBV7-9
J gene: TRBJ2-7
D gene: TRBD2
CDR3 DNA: TGTGCCAGCAGCCGGCCCTGGGCGGGAGGGCCTTTAGTCGAGCAGTACTTC
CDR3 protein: CASSRPWAGGPLVEQYF

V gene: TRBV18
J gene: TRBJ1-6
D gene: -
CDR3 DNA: TGTGCCAGCTCACCCACCGGGAGCTCACCCCTCCACTTT
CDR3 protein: CASSPTGSSPLHF

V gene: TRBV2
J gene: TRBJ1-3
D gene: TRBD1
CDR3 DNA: TGTGCCAGCAGTTCGAGAACAGGGGCGCACACCATATATTTT
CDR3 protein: CASSSRTGAHTIYF

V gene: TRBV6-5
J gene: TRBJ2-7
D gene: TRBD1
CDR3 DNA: TGTGCCAGCAGCCGGACAGGGTCCCCCTACGAGCAGTACTTC
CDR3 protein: CASSRTGSPYEQYF

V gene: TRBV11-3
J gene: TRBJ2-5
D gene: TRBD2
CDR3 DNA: TGTGCCAGCAGCTTAGATGAGCGGGGCGGAGAGACCCAGTACTTC
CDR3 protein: CASSLDERGGETQYF

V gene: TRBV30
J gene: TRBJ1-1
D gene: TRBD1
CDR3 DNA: TGTGCCTGCGAGGACAGGGGGATGAACACTGAAGCTTTCTTT
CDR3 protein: CACEDRGMNTEAFF

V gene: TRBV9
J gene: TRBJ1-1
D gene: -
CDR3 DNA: TGTGCCAGCAGCCCAAGGGGAGGATGGGGCACTGAAGCTTTCTTT
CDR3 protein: CASSPRGGWGTEAFF

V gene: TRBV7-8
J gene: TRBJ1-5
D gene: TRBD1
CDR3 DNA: TGTGCCAGCAGCTTAGGACAGGGGGCAAGTCAGCCCCAGCATTTT
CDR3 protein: CASSLGQGASQPQHF

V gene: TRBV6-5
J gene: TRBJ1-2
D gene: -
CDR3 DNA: TGTGCCAGCAGTTACTCCGAAACAGGGTTCTATGGCTACACCTTC
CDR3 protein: CASSYSETGFYGYTF

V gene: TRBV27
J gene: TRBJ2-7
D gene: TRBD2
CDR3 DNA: TGTGCCAGCAGCCACTCAACTAGCGGGAGAAACGAGCAGTACTTC
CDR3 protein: CASSHSTSGRNEQYF